This passage covers 16 T cell receptor beta chains from one sample sequenced in a study of blood T cell repertoires in COVID-19. Here immunoSEQ multiplex PCR was the method, and the copy in TCRdb shows in-frame clones only, minus some. The table includes 250,000 to 350,000 clones, 86% detected once. The sequencing input was peripheral blood. The receptor source for this set is a woman in her 30s with active or convalescent COVID-19.

The genes are TRBV6-1 and TRBJ2-7, with D maybe TRBD1 (6 bases). Looked up from germline, CDR1 is MNHNS and CDR2 is SASEGT. The CDR3 consists of 15 residues. The V and J ends lost 2 bases and 3 bases respectively, with 14 bases between them. The DNA of the CDR3 is TGTGCCAGCAGTGAATCTTGGGGGCTAAACTACGAGCAGTACTTC. The encoded protein is CASSESWGLNYEQYF.

This clone was seen a single time. As DNA, the CDR3 is TGTGCCAGCGGATGGACAGGGGCCTACAATGAGCAGTTCTTC. Protein sequence: CASGWTGAYNEQFF. The rearrangement uses TRBV6-5 and TRBJ2-1; 9 nucleotides line up with TRBD1. The CDR3 extends over 14 amino acids. V was pared by 8 bases and J by 2 bases, with 4 bases of the junction left unmatched. The V gene's germline CDR1 is MNHEY and CDR2 SVGAGI.

The V call is TRBV20-1, the J call TRBJ2-7; D gene uncertain. The CDR3 sequence is 14 residues long. Trimming left V 3 bases short and J 2 bases short, with 14 bases between. CDR1 and CDR2 (germline): DFQATT, SNEGSKA (reference sequence). CDR3 protein: CSASFRDSTYEQYF. The CDR3 bases are TGCAGTGCTAGTTTCCGAGATTCAACCTACGAGCAGTACTTC.

The chain combines TRBV12-5 with TRBJ2-3, with 13 nucleotides matching TRBD2. V shed 2 bases, J shed 7 bases, and the junction held 6 bases outside the gene matches. The CDR3 spans 16 residues. Looked up from germline, CDR1 is LGHNT and CDR2 is FRNRAP. The CDR3 nucleotides are TGTGCTAGTGGTTTGTATACTAGCGGGGGGGGATATACGCAGTATTTT. Its translation: CASGLYTSGGGYTQYF.

The chain employs TRBV5-1 and TRBJ1-4; the D gene is possibly TRBD1 (6 bases). Trimming left V 4 bases short and J 10 bases short, with 20 bases between. The CDR3 has 15 residues. Germline assignment: CDR1 SGHRS and CDR2 YFSETQ. Written as DNA, the CDR3 is TGCGCCAGCAGCCCCTCCGGGCCGCAGGGGCGAAAACTGTTTTTT. It codes for CASSPSGPQGRKLFF.

The chain recombines TRBV5-4 with TRBJ1-2, with TRBD1 matching 8 bases. The CDR3 totals 15 residues. Germline trimming cut 0 bases from V and 4 bases from J; bases unmatched to any gene: 5. Germline V gene lookup returns CDR1 SGHNT and CDR2 YYREEE (reference sequence). CDR3 in amino acids: CASSLAGQELYGYTF. The DNA for the CDR3 is TGTGCCAGCAGCTTGGCGGGACAGGAACTCTATGGCTACACCTTC.

As concerns this clone: Other DNA sequences within the sample encode an identical CDR3. The CDR3 DNA reads TGCGCCAGCAGCTTGACAGGGGACACTGAAGCTTTCTTT. Translated: CASSLTGDTEAFF. The chain has TRBV5-1 and TRBJ1-1; TRBD1 matches 7 bases. CDR1 is SGHRS, CDR2 YFSETQ, per germline. After removal of 1 base from V and 3 bases from J, the junction contained 0 bases not matched to a gene. The CDR3 runs to 13 residues.

In this sample, this clone turned up a few times. The rearrangement links TRBV6-1 to TRBJ2-5; TRBD2 matches 9 bases. This CDR3 has 15 residues. Trimming took 2 bases from V and 1 from J; bases not matched to a gene: 2. Germline V gives CDR1 MNHNS, CDR2 SASEGT. CDR3: CASSELAGTQETQYF. DNA for the CDR3: TGTGCCAGCAGTGAACTAGCGGGGACCCAAGAGACCCAGTACTTC.

The genes are TRBV5-1 and TRBJ1-5; D is uncertain. In germline, CDR1 is SGHRS, CDR2 YFSETQ. The CDR3 length is 13 residues. Trimming removed 0 bases at V and 4 bases at J, with 5 bases between. In DNA, the CDR3 is TGCGCCAGCAGCTTGGTCGGGAATCAGCCCCAGCATTTT. Translation gives CASSLVGNQPQHF.

The V call is TRBV9, the J call TRBJ2-5; maybe TRBD2 (7 bases). V was clipped by 3 bases and J by 1 base, with 19 bases between them. CDR1 is SGDLS, CDR2 YYNGEE, per germline. This CDR3 contains 17 residues. The CDR3 sequence: CASSAGGGGWSQETQYF. The DNA for the CDR3 is TGTGCCAGCAGCGCCGGTGGGGGGGGCTGGTCCCAAGAGACCCAGTACTTC.

Note on this clone: Its ends do not fully match the called genes, so a read error is possible. V is TRBV6-5 and J is TRBJ2-5; D unresolved. Germline V gives CDR1 MNHEY, CDR2 SVGAGI. The CDR3 totals 14 residues. The CDR3 spells CASSDSRLQETQYF. The CDR3 bases are TGTGCCAGCAGTGACTCCCGTCTGCAAGAGACCCAGTACTTC.

V is TRBV3-1 (or the pseudogene TRBV3-2) and J is TRBJ1-6; tentatively, D is TRBD1 (6 bases). V lost 10 bases to trimming and J lost 0 bases, with 13 bases between them. This CDR3 has 15 amino acids. Germline CDR1 and CDR2: LGHDT and YNNKEL (reference sequence). The CDR3 here is CATNRASSYNSPLHF. For the CDR3, the DNA is TGTGCCACCAACAGGGCTAGCTCCTATAATTCACCCCTCCACTTT.

This clone was observed a few times. This sequence joins TRBV4-2 and TRBJ1-6, with D perhaps TRBD1 (5 bases). Trimming pared 0 bases from V and 11 bases from J, leaving 11 bases between. The CDR3 length is 14 residues. Germline CDR1 and CDR2: LGHNA and YNFKEQ. The CDR3 reads CASSQDSGTPPLHF. The CDR3 coding sequence is TGTGCCAGCAGCCAAGATAGCGGGACCCCACCCCTCCACTTT.

V usage is TRBV15 and J usage is TRBJ1-5; no firm D call. The ends were cut back, 8 bases at V and 3 bases at J, with 11 bases in the middle. The CDR3 is 13 amino acids. Germline-derived CDR1 and CDR2 are LNHNV and YYDKDF (reference sequence). The DNA of the CDR3 is TGTGCCACCGGGCAATCCCACAATCAGCCCCAGCATTTT. The encoded protein is CATGQSHNQPQHF.

The chain is built from TRBV5-1 and TRBJ2-7, with D unclear. The CDR3 has 16 residues. Germline-derived CDR1 and CDR2 are SGHRS and YFSETQ. With 1 base removed from V and 4 bases from J, the gap between germline ends came to 18 bases. CDR3: CASSLRSATSSYEQYF. CDR3 bases: TGCGCCAGCAGCTTGAGAAGTGCGACTTCATCATACGAGCAGTACTTC.

The rearrangement joins TRBV18 to TRBJ1-4; tentative D call: TRBD1 (5 bases). Germline CDR1 and CDR2: KGHSH and LQKENI. Trimming stripped 10 bases from V and 4 bases from J, with 10 bases between. The CDR3 totals 12 residues. CDR3 sequence (DNA): TGTGCCACCTCGGGGCTTAATGAAAAACTGTTTTTT. Protein: CATSGLNEKLFF.